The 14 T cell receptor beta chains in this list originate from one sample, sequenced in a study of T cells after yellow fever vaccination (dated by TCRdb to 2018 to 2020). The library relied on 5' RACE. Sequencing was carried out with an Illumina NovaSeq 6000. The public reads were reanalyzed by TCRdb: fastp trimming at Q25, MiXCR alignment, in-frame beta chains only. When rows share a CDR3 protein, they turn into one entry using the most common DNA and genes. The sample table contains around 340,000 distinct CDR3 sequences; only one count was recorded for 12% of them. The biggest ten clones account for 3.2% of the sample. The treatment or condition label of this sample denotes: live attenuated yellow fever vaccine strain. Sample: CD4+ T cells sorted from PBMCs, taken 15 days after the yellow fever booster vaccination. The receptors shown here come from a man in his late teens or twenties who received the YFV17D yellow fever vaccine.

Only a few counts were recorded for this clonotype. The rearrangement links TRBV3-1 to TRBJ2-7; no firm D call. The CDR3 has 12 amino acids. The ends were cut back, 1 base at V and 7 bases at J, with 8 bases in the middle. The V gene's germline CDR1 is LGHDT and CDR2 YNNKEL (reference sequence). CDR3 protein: CASSQGRQEQYF. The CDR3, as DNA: TGTGCCAGCAGCCAAGGTCGTCAGGAGCAGTACTTC.

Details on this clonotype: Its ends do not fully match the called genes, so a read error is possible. The CDR3 is CDSSTGPGELFF. The CDR3 DNA reads TGTGACAGCAGCACAGGGCCCGGGGAGCTGTTTTTT. J is TRBJ2-2 and V is TRBV12-3 or TRBV12-4; tentatively, D is TRBD1 (6 bases). This CDR3 has 12 residues.

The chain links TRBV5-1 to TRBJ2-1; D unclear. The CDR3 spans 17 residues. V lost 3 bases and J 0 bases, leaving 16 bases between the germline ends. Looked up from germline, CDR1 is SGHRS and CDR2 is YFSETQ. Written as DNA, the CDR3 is TGCGCCAGCAGCTCAAAAATTGACACGAGCTCCTACAATGAGCAGTTCTTC. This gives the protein CASSSKIDTSSYNEQFF. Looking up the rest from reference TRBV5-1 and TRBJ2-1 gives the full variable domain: KAGVTQTPRYLIKTRGQQVTLSCSPISGHRSVSWYQQTPGQGLQFLFEYFSETQRNKGNFPGRFSGRQFSNSRSEMNVSTLELGDSALYLCASSSKIDTSSYNEQFFGPGTRLTVL.

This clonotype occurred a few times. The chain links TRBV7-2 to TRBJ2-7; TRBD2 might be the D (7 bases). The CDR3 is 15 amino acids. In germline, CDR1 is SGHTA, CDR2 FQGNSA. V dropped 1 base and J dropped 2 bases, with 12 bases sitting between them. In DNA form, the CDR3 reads TGTGCCAGCAGCTTAGGGGGGGGCAAGCCCTACGAGCAGTACTTC. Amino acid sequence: CASSLGGGKPYEQYF.

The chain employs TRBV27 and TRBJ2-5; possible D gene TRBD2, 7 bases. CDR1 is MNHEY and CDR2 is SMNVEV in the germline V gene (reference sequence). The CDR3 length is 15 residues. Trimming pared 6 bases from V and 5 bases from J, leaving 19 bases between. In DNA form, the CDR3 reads TGTGCCAGCAGAAACGAAAGGGGGGGTATGGAGACCCAGTACTTC. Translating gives CASRNERGGMETQYF.

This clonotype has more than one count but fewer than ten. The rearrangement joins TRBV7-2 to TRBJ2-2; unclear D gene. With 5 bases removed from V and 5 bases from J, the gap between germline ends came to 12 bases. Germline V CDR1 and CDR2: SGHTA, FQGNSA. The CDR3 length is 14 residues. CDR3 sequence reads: CASSPRARTGELFF. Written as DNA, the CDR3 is TGTGCCAGCAGCCCACGGGCCCGGACCGGGGAGCTGTTTTTT.

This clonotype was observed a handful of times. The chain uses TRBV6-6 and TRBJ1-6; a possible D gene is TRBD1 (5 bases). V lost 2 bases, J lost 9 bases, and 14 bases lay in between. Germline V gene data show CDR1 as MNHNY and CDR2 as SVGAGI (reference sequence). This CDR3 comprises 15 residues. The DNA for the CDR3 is TGTGCCAGCAGTTACCGGGCAGGGTTGAGTTCACCCCTCCACTTT. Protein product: CASSYRAGLSSPLHF.

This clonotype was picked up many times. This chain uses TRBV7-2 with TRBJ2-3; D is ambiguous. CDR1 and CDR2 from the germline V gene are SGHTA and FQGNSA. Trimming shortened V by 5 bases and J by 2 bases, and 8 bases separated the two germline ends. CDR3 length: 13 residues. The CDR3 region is CASSRLITDTQYF. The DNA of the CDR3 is TGTGCCAGCAGCCGTCTCATCACAGATACGCAGTATTTT.

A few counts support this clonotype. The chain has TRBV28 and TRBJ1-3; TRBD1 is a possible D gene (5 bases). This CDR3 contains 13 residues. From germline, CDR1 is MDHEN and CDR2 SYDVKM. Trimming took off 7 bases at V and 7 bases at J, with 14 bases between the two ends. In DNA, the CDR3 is TGTGCCAGCACCCTGGCAGGGTACAACACCATATATTTT. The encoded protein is CASTLAGYNTIYF.

CDR3 DNA sequence: TGCAGTGCTAGTGCAGGGGGGGAACCCTACGAGCAGTACTTC. Translation: CSASAGGEPYEQYF. The genes are TRBV20-1 and TRBJ2-7; D is possibly TRBD1 or TRBD2 (7 bases each). The CDR3 length is 14 residues. V lost 3 bases, J lost 2 bases, and 14 bases lay in between. CDR1 DFQATT and CDR2 SNEGSKA come from the germline V gene (reference sequence).

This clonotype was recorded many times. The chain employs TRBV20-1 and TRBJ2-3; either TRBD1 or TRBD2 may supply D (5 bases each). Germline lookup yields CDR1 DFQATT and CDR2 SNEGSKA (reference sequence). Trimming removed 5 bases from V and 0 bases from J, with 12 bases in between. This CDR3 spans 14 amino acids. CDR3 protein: CSAPNRDSTDTQYF. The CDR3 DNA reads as TGCAGTGCTCCTAACCGGGACAGCACAGATACGCAGTATTTT.

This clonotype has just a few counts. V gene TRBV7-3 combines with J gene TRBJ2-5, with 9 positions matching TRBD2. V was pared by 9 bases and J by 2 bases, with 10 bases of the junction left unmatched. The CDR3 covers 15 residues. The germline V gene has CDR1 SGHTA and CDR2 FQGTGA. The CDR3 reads CARKIAGALQETQYF. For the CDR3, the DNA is TGTGCCAGGAAAATAGCGGGAGCCCTTCAAGAGACCCAGTACTTC.

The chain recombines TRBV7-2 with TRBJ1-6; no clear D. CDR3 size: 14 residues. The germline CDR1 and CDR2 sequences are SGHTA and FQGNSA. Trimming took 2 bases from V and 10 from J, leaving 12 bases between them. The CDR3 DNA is TGTGCCAGCAGCTTATCAGTGGGGAACTCACCCCTCCACTTT. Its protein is CASSLSVGNSPLHF.

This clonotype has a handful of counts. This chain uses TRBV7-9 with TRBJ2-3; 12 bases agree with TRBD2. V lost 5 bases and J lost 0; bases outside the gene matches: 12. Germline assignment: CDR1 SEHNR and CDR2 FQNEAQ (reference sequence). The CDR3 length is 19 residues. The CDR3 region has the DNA TGTGCCAGCAGCGACCTAGCGGGACTAGCGGGTCAGAGCACAGATACGCAGTATTTT. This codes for CASSDLAGLAGQSTDTQYF.